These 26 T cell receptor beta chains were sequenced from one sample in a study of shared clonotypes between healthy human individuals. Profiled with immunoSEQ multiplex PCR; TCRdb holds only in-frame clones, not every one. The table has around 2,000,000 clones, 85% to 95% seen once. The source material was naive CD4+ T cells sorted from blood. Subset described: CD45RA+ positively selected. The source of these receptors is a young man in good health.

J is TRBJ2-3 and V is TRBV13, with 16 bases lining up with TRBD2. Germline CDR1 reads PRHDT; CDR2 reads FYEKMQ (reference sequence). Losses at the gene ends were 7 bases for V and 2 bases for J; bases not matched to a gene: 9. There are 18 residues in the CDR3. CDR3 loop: CASNSGTSGRGFTDTQYF. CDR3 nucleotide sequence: TGTGCCAGCAATTCCGGGACTAGCGGGAGGGGTTTCACAGATACGCAGTATTTT.

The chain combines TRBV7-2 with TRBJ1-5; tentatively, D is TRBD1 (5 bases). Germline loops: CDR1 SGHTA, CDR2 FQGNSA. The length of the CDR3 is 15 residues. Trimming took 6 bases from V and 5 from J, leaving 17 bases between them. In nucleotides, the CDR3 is TGTGCCAGCAGGCTTACAGGTAGAGGGGATCAGCCCCAGCATTTT. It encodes CASRLTGRGDQPQHF.

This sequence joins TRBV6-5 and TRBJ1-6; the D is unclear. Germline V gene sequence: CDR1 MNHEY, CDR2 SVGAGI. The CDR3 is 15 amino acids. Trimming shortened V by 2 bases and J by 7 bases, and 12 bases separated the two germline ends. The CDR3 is CASSYGRTGNSPLHF. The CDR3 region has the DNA TGTGCCAGCAGTTACGGGCGGACTGGGAATTCACCCCTCCACTTT.

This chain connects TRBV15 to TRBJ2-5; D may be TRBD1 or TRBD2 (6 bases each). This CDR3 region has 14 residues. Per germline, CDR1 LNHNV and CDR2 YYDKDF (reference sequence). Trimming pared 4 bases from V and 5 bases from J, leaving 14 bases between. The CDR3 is CATSILGGWETQYF. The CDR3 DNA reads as TGTGCCACCAGCATCCTGGGGGGCTGGGAGACCCAGTACTTC.

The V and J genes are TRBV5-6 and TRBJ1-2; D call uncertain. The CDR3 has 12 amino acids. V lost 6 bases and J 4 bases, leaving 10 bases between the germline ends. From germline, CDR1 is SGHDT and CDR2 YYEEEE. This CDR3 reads CASTGSIYGYTF. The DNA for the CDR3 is TGTGCCAGCACCGGGTCGATCTATGGCTACACCTTC.

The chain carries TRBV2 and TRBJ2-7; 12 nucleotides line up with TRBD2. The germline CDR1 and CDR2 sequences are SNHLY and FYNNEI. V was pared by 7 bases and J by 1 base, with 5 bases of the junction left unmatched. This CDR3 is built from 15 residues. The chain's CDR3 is CASIRTSGISYEQYF. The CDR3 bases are TGTGCCAGCATTAGGACTAGCGGGATTTCCTACGAGCAGTACTTC.

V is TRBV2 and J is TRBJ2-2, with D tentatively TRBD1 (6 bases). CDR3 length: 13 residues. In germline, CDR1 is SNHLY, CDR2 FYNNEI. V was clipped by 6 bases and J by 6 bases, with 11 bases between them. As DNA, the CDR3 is TGTGCCAGCAGATCACAGGGTGCCGGGGAGCTGTTTTTT. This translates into CASRSQGAGELFF.

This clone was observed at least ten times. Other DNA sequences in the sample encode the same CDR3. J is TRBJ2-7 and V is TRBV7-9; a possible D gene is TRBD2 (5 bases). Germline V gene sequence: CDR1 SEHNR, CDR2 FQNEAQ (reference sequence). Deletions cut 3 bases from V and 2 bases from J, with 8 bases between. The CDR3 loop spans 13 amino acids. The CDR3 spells CASSLAGPYEQYF. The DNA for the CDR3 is TGTGCCAGCAGCTTGGCGGGTCCCTACGAGCAGTACTTC.

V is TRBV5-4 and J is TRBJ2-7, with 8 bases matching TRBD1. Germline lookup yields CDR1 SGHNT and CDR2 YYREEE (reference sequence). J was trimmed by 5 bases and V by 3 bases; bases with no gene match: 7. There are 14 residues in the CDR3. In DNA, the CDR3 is TGTGCCAGCAGCTGGACAGGGAATGTCGACGAGCAGTACTTC. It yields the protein CASSWTGNVDEQYF.

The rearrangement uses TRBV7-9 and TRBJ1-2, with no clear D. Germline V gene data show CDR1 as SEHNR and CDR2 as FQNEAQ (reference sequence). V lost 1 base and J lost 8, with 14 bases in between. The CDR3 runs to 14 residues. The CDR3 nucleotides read TGTGCCAGCAGCTTAGAATTGAGGGAGAGGGGCTACACCTTC. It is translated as CASSLELRERGYTF.

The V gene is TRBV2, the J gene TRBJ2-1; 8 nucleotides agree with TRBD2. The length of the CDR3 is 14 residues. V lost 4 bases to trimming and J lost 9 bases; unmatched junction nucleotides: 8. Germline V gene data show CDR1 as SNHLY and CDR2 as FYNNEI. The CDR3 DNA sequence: TGTGCCAGCAGTGCGGATAGCGGGATTGCTGAGCAGTTCTTC. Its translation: CASSADSGIAEQFF. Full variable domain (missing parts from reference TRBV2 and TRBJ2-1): EPEVTQTPSHQVTQMGQEVILRCVPISNHLYFYWYRQILGQKVEFLVSFYNNEISEKSEIFDDQFSVERPDGSNFTLKIRSTKLEDSAMYFCASSADSGIAEQFFGPGTRLTVL.

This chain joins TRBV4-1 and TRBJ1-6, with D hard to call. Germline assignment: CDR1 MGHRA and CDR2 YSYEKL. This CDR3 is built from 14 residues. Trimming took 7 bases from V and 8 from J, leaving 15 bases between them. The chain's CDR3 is CASTPGWADSPLHF. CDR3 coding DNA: TGCGCCAGCACCCCTGGGTGGGCTGATTCACCCCTCCACTTT.

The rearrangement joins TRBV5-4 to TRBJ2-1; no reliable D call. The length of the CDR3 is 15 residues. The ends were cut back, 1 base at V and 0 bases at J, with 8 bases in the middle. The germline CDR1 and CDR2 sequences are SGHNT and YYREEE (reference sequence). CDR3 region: CASSLTALSYNEQFF. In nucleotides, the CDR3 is TGTGCCAGCAGCTTGACAGCCCTCTCCTACAATGAGCAGTTCTTC. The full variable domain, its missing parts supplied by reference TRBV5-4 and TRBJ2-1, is ETGVTQSPTHLIKTRGQQVTLRCSSQSGHNTVSWYQQALGQGPQFIFQYYREEENGRGNFPPRFSGLQFPNYSSELNVNALELDDSALYLCASSLTALSYNEQFFGPGTRLTVL.

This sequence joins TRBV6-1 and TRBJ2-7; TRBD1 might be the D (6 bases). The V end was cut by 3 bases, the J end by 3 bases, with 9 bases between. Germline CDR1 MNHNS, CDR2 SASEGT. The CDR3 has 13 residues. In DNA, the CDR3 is TGTGCCAGCAGTGATTGGGACAACTACGAGCAGTACTTC. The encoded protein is CASSDWDNYEQYF.

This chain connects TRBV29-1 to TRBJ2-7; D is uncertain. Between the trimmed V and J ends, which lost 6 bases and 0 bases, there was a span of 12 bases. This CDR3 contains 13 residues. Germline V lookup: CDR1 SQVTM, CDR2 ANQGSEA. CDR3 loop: CSVSRTFSYEQYF. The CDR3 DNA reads TGCAGCGTCTCAAGGACCTTCTCCTACGAGCAGTACTTC.

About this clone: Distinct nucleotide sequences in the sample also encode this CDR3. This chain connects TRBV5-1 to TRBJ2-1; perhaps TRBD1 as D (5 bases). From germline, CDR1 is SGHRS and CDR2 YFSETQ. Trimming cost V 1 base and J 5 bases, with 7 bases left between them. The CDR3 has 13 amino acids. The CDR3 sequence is CASSLTGDNEQFF. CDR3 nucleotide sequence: TGCGCCAGCAGCTTGACAGGTGACAATGAGCAGTTCTTC.

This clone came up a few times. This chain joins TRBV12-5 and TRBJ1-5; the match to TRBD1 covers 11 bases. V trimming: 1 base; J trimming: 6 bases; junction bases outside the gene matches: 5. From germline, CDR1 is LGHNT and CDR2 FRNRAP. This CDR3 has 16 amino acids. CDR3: CASGLGGQGAGQPQHF. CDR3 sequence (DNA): TGTGCTAGTGGTTTGGGAGGACAGGGGGCAGGTCAGCCCCAGCATTTT.

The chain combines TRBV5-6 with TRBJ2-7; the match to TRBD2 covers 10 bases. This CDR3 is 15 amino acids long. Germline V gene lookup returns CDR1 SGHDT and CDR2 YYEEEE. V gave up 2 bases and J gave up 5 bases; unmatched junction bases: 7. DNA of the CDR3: TGTGCCAGCAGCTTACCGGGACTAGCGATCCACGAGCAGTACTTC. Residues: CASSLPGLAIHEQYF. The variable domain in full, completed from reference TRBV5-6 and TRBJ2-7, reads DAGVTQSPTHLIKTRGQQVTLRCSPKSGHDTVSWYQQALGQGPQFIFQYYEEEERQRGNFPDRFSGHQFPNYSSELNVNALLLGDSALYLCASSLPGLAIHEQYFGPGTRLTVT.

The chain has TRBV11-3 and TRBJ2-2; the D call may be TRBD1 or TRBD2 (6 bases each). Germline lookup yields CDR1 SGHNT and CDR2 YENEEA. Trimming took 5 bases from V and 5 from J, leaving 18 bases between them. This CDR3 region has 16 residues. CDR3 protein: CASSQTAGGITGELFF. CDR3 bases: TGTGCCAGCAGCCAAACGGCCGGGGGCATAACCGGGGAGCTGTTTTTT.

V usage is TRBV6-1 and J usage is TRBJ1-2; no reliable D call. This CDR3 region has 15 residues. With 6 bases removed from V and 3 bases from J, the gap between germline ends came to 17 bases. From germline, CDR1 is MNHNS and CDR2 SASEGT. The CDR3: CASRPSFDGDYGYTF. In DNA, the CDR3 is TGTGCCAGCAGACCTTCTTTTGACGGGGACTATGGCTACACCTTC.

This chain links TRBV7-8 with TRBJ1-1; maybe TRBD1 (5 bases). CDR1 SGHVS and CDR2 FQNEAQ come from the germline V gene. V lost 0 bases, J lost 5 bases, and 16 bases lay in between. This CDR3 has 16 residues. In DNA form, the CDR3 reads TGTGCCAGCAGCTTAGCGCCCGGCAGGGTGGGGACTGAAGCTTTCTTT. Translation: CASSLAPGRVGTEAFF.

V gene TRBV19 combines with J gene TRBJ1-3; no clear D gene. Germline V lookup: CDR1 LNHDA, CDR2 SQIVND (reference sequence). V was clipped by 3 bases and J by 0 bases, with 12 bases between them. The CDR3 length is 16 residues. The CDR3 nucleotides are TGTGCCAGTAGTATGAGTAAGCTCTTCTCTGGAAACACCATATATTTT. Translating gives CASSMSKLFSGNTIYF.

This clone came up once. Written as DNA, the CDR3 is TGTGCCAGCAGCGGGCCCGGGACCTTGGGGACCGGGGAGCTGTTTTTT. Encoded protein: CASSGPGTLGTGELFF. V usage is TRBV5-6 and J usage is TRBJ2-2, with D perhaps matching TRBD1 or TRBD2 (5 bases each). Germline lookup yields CDR1 SGHDT and CDR2 YYEEEE. The CDR3 is 16 residues long. Trimming took off 4 bases at V and 5 bases at J, with 18 bases between the two ends.

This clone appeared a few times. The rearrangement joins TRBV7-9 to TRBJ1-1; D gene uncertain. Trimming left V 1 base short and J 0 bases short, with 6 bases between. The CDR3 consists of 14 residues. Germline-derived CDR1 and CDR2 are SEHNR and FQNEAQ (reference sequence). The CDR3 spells CASSLGLMNTEAFF. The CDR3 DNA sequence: TGTGCCAGCAGCTTAGGGTTAATGAACACTGAAGCTTTCTTT.

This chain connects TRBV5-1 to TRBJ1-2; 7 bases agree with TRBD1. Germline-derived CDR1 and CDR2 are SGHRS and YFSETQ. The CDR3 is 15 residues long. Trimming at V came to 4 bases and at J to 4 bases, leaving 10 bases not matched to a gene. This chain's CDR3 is CASSEQTGYLYGYTF. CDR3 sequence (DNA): TGCGCCAGCAGCGAACAGACAGGGTATCTCTATGGCTACACCTTC.

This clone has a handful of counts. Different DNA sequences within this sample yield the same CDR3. The CDR3 DNA sequence: TGTGCCAGCAGCTTAGAGGGACCCTACGAGCAGTACTTC. Residues: CASSLEGPYEQYF. V gene TRBV7-2 combines with J gene TRBJ2-7; D is tentatively TRBD1 or TRBD2 (5 bases each). CDR1 is SGHTA and CDR2 is FQGNSA in the germline V gene. This CDR3 contains 13 residues. V was cut by 1 base and J by 2 bases, with 6 bases left in between.